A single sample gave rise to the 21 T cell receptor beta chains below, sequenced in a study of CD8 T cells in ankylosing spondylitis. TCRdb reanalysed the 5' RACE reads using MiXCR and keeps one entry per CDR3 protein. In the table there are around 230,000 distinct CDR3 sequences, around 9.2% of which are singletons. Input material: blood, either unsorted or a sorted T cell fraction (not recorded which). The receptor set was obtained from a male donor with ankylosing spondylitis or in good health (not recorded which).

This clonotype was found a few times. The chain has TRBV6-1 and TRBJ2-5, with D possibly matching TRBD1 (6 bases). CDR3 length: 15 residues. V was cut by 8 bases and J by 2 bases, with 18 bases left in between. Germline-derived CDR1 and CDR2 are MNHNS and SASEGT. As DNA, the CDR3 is TGTGCCAGCCGAGCTCAGTGGGGGCTACAAGAGACCCAGTACTTC. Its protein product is CASRAQWGLQETQYF.

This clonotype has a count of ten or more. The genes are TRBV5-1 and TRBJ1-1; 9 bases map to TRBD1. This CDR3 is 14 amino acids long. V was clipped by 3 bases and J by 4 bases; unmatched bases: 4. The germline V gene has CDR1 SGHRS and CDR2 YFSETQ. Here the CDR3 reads CASSSGDRATEAFF. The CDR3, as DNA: TGCGCCAGCAGCTCGGGGGACAGGGCCACTGAAGCTTTCTTT.

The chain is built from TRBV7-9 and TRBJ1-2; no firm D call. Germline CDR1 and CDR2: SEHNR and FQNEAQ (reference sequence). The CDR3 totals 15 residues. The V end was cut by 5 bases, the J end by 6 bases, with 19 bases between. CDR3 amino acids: CASSPKGAGPHGYTF. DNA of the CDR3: TGTGCCAGCAGCCCCAAGGGCGCGGGCCCCCATGGCTACACCTTC.

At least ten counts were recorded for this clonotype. In DNA form, the CDR3 reads TGTGCCAGCAGTTCCGGGACAGCCCATTCACCCCTCCACTTT. Translation: CASSSGTAHSPLHF. The chain employs TRBV7-9 and TRBJ1-6, with TRBD1 identical over 7 bases. The trim removed 6 bases at V and 8 bases at J, leaving 7 bases unmatched. The CDR3 loop spans 14 amino acids. From germline, CDR1 is SEHNR and CDR2 FQNEAQ (reference sequence).

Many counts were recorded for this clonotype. DNA of the CDR3: TGTGCCTGGACCACGGCGCCGGAGGGAACTGAAGCTTTCTTT. Its translation: CAWTTAPEGTEAFF. This chain links TRBV30 with TRBJ1-1, with no clear D. The CDR3 spans 14 residues. Germline V gene data show CDR1 as GTSNPN and CDR2 as SVGIG (reference sequence). V lost 4 bases and J lost 5, with 17 bases in between.

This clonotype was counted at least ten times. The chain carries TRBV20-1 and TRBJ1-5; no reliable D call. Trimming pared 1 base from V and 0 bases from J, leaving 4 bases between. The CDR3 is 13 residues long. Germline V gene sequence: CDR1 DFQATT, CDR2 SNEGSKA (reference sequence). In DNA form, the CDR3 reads TGCAGTGCTAGAGCAGGTAGCAATCAGCCCCAGCATTTT. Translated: CSARAGSNQPQHF.

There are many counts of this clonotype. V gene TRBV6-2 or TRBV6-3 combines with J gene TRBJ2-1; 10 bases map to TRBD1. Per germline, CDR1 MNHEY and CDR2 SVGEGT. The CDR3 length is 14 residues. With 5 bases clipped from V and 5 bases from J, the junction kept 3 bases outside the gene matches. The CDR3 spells CASSRDRGHNEQFF. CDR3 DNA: TGTGCCAGCAGTCGGGACAGGGGACACAATGAGCAGTTCTTC.

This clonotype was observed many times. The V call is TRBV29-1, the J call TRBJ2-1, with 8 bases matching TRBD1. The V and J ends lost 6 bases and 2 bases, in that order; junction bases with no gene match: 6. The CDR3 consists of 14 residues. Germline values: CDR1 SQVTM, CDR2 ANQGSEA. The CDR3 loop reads CSVQGTGAYNEQFF. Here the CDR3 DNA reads TGCAGCGTACAAGGGACAGGAGCCTACAATGAGCAGTTCTTC.

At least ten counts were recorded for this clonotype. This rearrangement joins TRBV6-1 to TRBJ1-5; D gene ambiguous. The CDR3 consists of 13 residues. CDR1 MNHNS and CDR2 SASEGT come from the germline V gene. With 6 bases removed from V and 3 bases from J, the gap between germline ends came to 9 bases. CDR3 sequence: CASSAAFNQPQHF. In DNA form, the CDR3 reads TGTGCCAGCAGCGCGGCCTTCAATCAGCCCCAGCATTTT.

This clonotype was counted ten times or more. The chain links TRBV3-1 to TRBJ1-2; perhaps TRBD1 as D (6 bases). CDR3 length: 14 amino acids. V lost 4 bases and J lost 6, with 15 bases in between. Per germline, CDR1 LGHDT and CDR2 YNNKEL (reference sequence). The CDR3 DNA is TGTGCCAGCAGCCTCGCTGGGGGGCATAATGGCTACACCTTC. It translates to CASSLAGGHNGYTF.

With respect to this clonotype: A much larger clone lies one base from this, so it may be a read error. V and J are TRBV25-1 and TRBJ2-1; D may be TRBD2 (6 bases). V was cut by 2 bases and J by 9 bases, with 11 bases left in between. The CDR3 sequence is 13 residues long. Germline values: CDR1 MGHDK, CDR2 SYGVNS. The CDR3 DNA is TGTGCCAGCAGTGAACCCCAGGAGGGTGAGCAGTTCTTC. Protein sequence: CASSEPQEGEQFF.

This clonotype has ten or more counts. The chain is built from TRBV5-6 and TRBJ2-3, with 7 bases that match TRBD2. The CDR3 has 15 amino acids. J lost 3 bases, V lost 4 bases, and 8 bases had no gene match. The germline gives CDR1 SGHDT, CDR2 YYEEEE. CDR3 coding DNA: TGTGCCAGCAGCCTTGCGGGGGAGTCAACAGATACGCAGTATTTT. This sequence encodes CASSLAGESTDTQYF.

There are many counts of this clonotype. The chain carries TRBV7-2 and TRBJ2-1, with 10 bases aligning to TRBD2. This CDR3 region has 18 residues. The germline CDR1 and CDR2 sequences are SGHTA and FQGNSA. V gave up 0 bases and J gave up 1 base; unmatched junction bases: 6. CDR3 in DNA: TGTGCCAGCAGCTTAGCAGCTAGCGGGAGTTGGTCCTACAATGAGCAGTTCTTC. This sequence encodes CASSLAASGSWSYNEQFF.

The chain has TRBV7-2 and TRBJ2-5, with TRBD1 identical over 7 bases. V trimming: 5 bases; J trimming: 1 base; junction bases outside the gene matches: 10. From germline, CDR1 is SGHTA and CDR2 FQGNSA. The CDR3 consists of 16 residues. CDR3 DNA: TGTGCCAGCAGCGCCGCCCCCGGGACAGCCCAAGAGACCCAGTACTTC. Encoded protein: CASSAAPGTAQETQYF.

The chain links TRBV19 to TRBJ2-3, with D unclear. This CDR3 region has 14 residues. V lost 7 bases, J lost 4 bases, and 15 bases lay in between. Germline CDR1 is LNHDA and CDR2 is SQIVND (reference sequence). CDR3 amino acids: CASIGDSRPDTQYF. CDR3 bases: TGTGCCAGTATCGGTGACTCCCGCCCAGATACGCAGTATTTT.

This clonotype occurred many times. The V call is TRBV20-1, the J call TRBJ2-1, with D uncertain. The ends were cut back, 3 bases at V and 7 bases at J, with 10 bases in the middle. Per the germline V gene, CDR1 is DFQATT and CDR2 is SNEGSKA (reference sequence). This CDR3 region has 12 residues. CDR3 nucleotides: TGCAGTGCTAGTGTCGTTGTTAATGAGCAGTTCTTC. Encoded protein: CSASVVVNEQFF.

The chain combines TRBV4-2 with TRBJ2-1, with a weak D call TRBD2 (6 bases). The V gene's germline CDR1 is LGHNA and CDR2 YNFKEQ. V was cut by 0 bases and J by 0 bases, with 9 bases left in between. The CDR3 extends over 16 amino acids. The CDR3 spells CASSQERGNSYNEQFF. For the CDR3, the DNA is TGTGCCAGCAGCCAAGAACGGGGGAACTCCTACAATGAGCAGTTCTTC.

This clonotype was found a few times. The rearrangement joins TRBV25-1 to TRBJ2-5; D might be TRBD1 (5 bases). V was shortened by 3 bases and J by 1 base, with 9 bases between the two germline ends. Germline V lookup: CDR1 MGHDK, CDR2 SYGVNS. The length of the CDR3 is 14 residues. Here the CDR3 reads CASSETEFQETQYF. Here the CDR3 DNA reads TGTGCCAGCAGTGAGACAGAGTTCCAAGAGACCCAGTACTTC.

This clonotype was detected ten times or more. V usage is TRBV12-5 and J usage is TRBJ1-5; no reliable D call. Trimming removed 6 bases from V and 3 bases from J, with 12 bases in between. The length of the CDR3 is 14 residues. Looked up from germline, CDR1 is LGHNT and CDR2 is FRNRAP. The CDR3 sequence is CASGPSHYNQPQHF. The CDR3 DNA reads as TGTGCTAGTGGGCCAAGCCATTACAATCAGCCCCAGCATTTT. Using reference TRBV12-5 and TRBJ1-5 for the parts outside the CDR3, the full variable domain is DARVTQTPRHKVTEMGQEVTMRCQPILGHNTVFWYRQTMMQGLELLAYFRNRAPLDDSGMPKDRFSAEMPDATLATLKIQPSEPRDSAVYFCASGPSHYNQPQHFGDGTRLSIL.

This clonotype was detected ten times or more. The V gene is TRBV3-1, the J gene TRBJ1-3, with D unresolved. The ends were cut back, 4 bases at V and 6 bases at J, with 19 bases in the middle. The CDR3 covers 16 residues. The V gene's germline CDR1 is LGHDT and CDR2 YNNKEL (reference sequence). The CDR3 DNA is TGTGCCAGCAGCCGACGGGAGGCGTCAGGTCTAAACACCATATATTTT. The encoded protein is CASSRREASGLNTIYF.

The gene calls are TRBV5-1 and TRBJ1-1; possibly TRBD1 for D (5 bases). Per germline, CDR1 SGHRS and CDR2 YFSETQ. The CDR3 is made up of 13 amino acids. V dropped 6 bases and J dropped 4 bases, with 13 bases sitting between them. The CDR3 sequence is CASIQDSPTEAFF. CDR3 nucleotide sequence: TGCGCCAGCATCCAAGACAGCCCCACTGAAGCTTTCTTT.